The entry below gives a single T cell receptor (beta chain) sequence along with its context. The antigen remains undetermined. In the same sample, other DNA sequences code for this CDR3. The assay was immunoSEQ multiplex PCR, and TCRdb's table has in-frame clones only and misses some. This sample has about 1.5 million clones, with approximately 98% found just once. The CDR3 contains 12 residues. V was trimmed by 2 bases and J by 4 bases, leaving 6 bases between them. The germline CDR1 and CDR2 sequences are MNHNS and SASEGT. The record originates from a study of shared clonotypes between healthy human individuals. Study conclusions and caveats: Lower generation probabilities were found for non-shared clonotypes than for those shared by all four donors.

This receptor was identified in a man aged 30 to 45 in good health. Sequencing was performed on naive CD4+ T cells sorted from blood. Regarding subset: CD45RA+ positively selected. The rearrangement links TRBV6-1 to TRBJ2-7; no definite D call. As DNA, the CDR3 is TGTGCCAGCAGTGAATCGGTTTACGAGCAGTACTTC. Translated, it gives CASSESVYEQYF.